The sequence of this T cell receptor (beta chain) was determined in a study of OX40 agonist ivuxolimab in advanced cancers. Overall study: Every 2 weeks, ivuxolimab was infused into the patients intravenously at between 0.01 and 10 mg/kg. Eligibility admitted prior anti-PD-1, anti-PD-L1 or anti-CTLA-4 therapy; approximately 40% had some. Study-wide results and limits: The study observed clonal expansion of CD4+ and CD8+ blood T cells by week 6 at 0.1 to 3.0 mg/kg.

Sequenced by immunoSEQ multiplex PCR; TCRdb stores in-frame clones only, minus some. The sample contains some 50,000 clones, over 75% of which appear only once. The CDR3 contains 15 residues. V was pared by 5 bases and J by 3 bases, with 17 bases between. The germline V gene encodes CDR1 MDHEN and CDR2 SYDVKM. Remarks on this clone: The antigen is undetermined.

Source: CD4+ or CD8+ T cells sorted from blood, taken in a trial of the OX40 agonist ivuxolimab. The rearrangement links TRBV28 to TRBJ2-7, with a possible D match to TRBD2 (6 bases). This TCR derives from an adult with an advanced solid tumor such as melanoma, head and neck, liver or kidney cancer. The CDR3 spells CASSGAGTGVYEQYF. The CDR3 DNA is TGTGCCAGCAGTGGAGCCGGGACTGGGGTCTACGAGCAGTACTTC.